Listed below are T cell receptor beta chains from one sample, sequenced in a study of identifying expanded T cells in peripheral blood. Clones were sequenced by immunoSEQ multiplex PCR, and TCRdb holds only the in-frame ones, with some missing. This table holds around 70,000 clones, roughly 90% found once. The sample comprised blood. Receptors were obtained from a person aged 18-69 years in good health. Both conserved end residues are part of each CDR3. The order of the fields is D gene, V gene, clone size, J gene, CDR3 protein, CDR3 DNA. A D gene is named only where the DNA matches it firmly. Only some rows state a clone size, as once, few, many or a class for expanded clones.

d_gene: TRBD2; v_gene: TRBV9; abundance: -; j_gene: TRBJ2-7; CDR3aa: CASSPQTSGEQYF; CDR3nt: TGTGCCAGCAGCCCACAGACTAGCGGCGAACAGTACTTC
d_gene: TRBD1; v_gene: TRBV2; abundance: -; j_gene: TRBJ2-2; CDR3aa: CATRQGESGELFF; CDR3nt: TGTGCCACACGACAGGGTGAGAGCGGGGAGCTGTTTTTT
d_gene: TRBD2; v_gene: TRBV7-9; abundance: -; j_gene: TRBJ2-1; CDR3aa: CASSLGLAKNEQFF; CDR3nt: TGTGCCAGCAGCTTGGGACTAGCGAAAAATGAGCAGTTCTTC
d_gene: TRBD1; v_gene: TRBV7-8; abundance: few; j_gene: TRBJ1-4; CDR3aa: CASSPDRDLEKLFF; CDR3nt: TGTGCCAGCAGTCCAGACAGGGACCTTGAAAAACTGTTTTTT
d_gene: -; v_gene: TRBV5-4; abundance: -; j_gene: TRBJ2-5; CDR3aa: CASSLAAGETQYF; CDR3nt: TGTGCCAGCAGCTTGGCGGCGGGAGAGACCCAGTACTTC
d_gene: TRBD1; v_gene: TRBV28; abundance: -; j_gene: TRBJ2-7; CDR3aa: CASTRTGRYEQYF; CDR3nt: TGTGCCAGCACCCGGACAGGGAGGTACGAGCAGTACTTC
d_gene: TRBD2; v_gene: TRBV6-5; abundance: -; j_gene: TRBJ2-5; CDR3aa: CASSYSPSGSGETQYF; CDR3nt: TGTGCCAGCAGTTACTCGCCCAGCGGGAGCGGGGAGACCCAGTACTTC
d_gene: TRBD1; v_gene: TRBV18; abundance: -; j_gene: TRBJ2-1; CDR3aa: CASSRTRDRGPYNEQFF; CDR3nt: TGTGCCAGCTCACGTACTCGGGACAGGGGTCCCTACAATGAGCAGTTCTTC
d_gene: TRBD1; v_gene: TRBV19; abundance: -; j_gene: TRBJ1-1; CDR3aa: CASSPRQGATSNTEAFF; CDR3nt: TGTGCCAGTAGTCCGCGACAGGGGGCAACGTCGAACACTGAAGCTTTCTTT
d_gene: TRBD1; v_gene: TRBV6-1; abundance: -; j_gene: TRBJ1-2; CDR3aa: CASSQTGISYGYTF; CDR3nt: TGTGCCAGCAGTCAGACAGGGATTTCCTATGGCTACACCTTC
d_gene: -; v_gene: TRBV4-3; abundance: many; j_gene: TRBJ2-7; CDR3aa: CASSQDLGKGNYEQYF; CDR3nt: TGCGCCAGCAGCCAAGATCTAGGGAAGGGGAACTACGAGCAGTACTTC
d_gene: TRBD2; v_gene: TRBV7-2; abundance: -; j_gene: TRBJ2-7; CDR3aa: CASSDSAGVAYEQYF; CDR3nt: TGTGCCAGCAGCGACTCAGCGGGAGTAGCCTACGAGCAGTACTTC
d_gene: TRBD2; v_gene: TRBV2; abundance: -; j_gene: TRBJ2-1; CDR3aa: CASSGTSGSGNEQFF; CDR3nt: TGTGCCAGCAGCGGTACTAGCGGGAGCGGCAATGAGCAGTTCTTC
d_gene: -; v_gene: TRBV2; abundance: -; j_gene: TRBJ1-3; CDR3aa: CASSGLGSGNTIYF; CDR3nt: TGTGCCAGCAGTGGGTTAGGGAGTGGAAACACCATATATTTT
d_gene: -; v_gene: TRBV7-2; abundance: -; j_gene: TRBJ2-3; CDR3aa: CASSLAGGHTDTQYF; CDR3nt: TGTGCCAGCAGCTTAGCGGGAGGCCACACAGATACGCAGTATTTT
d_gene: TRBD2; v_gene: TRBV5-1; abundance: -; j_gene: TRBJ2-3; CDR3aa: CASSNKPGLGTDTQYF; CDR3nt: TGCGCCAGCAGCAACAAACCGGGACTAGGTACAGATACGCAGTATTTT
d_gene: -; v_gene: TRBV6-5; abundance: -; j_gene: TRBJ1-6; CDR3aa: CASYPHLGDNSPLHF; CDR3nt: TGTGCCAGCTACCCCCACCTCGGGGATAATTCACCCCTCCACTTT
d_gene: TRBD1; v_gene: TRBV30; abundance: -; j_gene: TRBJ2-7; CDR3aa: CAWSLGQGYEQYF; CDR3nt: TGTGCCTGGAGTCTTGGACAGGGCTACGAGCAGTACTTC
d_gene: TRBD2; v_gene: TRBV6-5; abundance: -; j_gene: TRBJ2-3; CDR3aa: CASNMLAGGDTQYF; CDR3nt: TGTGCCAGCAATATGCTAGCGGGGGGAGATACGCAGTATTTT
d_gene: TRBD1; v_gene: TRBV5-1; abundance: -; j_gene: TRBJ2-4; CDR3aa: CASSLEGDRFKNIQYF; CDR3nt: TGCGCCAGCAGCTTGGAGGGGGACAGATTCAAAAACATTCAGTACTTC
d_gene: TRBD1; v_gene: TRBV30; abundance: -; j_gene: TRBJ1-2; CDR3aa: CAWKQGANGYTF; CDR3nt: TGTGCCTGGAAACAGGGGGCTAATGGCTACACCTTC
d_gene: -; v_gene: TRBV20-1; abundance: -; j_gene: TRBJ2-5; CDR3aa: CSAGEETQYF; CDR3nt: TGCAGTGCAGGGGAAGAGACCCAGTACTTC
d_gene: -; v_gene: TRBV11-1; abundance: once; j_gene: TRBJ2-1; CDR3aa: CASSMIGEQFF; CDR3nt: TGTGCCAGCAGCATGATAGGGGAGCAGTTCTTC
d_gene: -; v_gene: TRBV5-4; abundance: -; j_gene: TRBJ2-1; CDR3aa: CASSLGGFRGNLNEQFF; CDR3nt: TGTGCCAGCAGCTTGGGCGGGTTCCGGGGCAACTTAAATGAGCAGTTCTTC
d_gene: TRBD2; v_gene: TRBV4-3; abundance: -; j_gene: TRBJ2-5; CDR3aa: CASSQLYKWDGLAGSIEETQYF; CDR3nt: TGCGCCAGCAGCCAGCTTTATAAATGGGACGGACTAGCGGGAAGTATAGAAGAGACCCAGTACTTC